Sequencing of this T cell receptor beta chain was carried out in a study of shared T cell receptors in the human thymus. Measured with immunoSEQ multiplex PCR; TCRdb has only the in-frame clones, and not every one. The profile covers hundreds of thousands of clones, with 80% to 90% appearing a single time and roughly 0.01% taken by the ten largest. Germline trimming cut 4 bases from V and 2 bases from J; bases unmatched to any gene: 14. Germline-derived CDR1 and CDR2 are SNHLY and FYNNEI. The CDR3 totals 19 residues. In addition, the sample was reused for a study of human thymus T cells. This second study says: The people who donated were healthy Finnish babies having corrective surgery for congenital heart defects. Resections that were taken during corrective heart surgery supplied the thymus tissue. Biased V and J segment usage appeared in thymus and peripheral blood. Thymic repertoires overlap heavily among unrelated individuals, related research has reported.

This TCR derives from a girl in the first two years of life with a congenital heart defect. This chain links TRBV2 with TRBJ2-6, with 7 bases aligning to TRBD1. The sequenced material came from thymocytes. The CDR3 sequence is CASSVRKQGLGTGANVLTF. CDR3 in DNA: TGTGCCAGCAGTGTGAGAAAACAGGGGTTGGGCACTGGGGCCAACGTCCTGACTTTC.